The clone carrying this TCR beta chain occurred many times. Antigen: not known. The sample originates from a study of T cells after yellow fever vaccination. Study-wide points: Shared CD4/CD8 clonotypes were a small share, likely from convergent recombination. Contamination by abundant bulk-population clonotypes could be present in FACS-sorted repertoires. Compared with primary, the secondary response was weaker and peaked at day 5, not 15. Once the booster was given, most primary-vaccination clones reappeared, at approximately 97% for CD4 and more than 85% for CD8.

One entry per CDR3 protein, called by TCRdb with MiXCR from the 5' RACE reads. Seen here are fewer than 90,000 distinct CDR3 sequences, more than 5.5% observed once, and the top ten hold about 32%. V shed 6 bases and J 10 bases; nucleotides not matched to a gene: 9. The V gene's germline CDR1 is SGHRS and CDR2 YFSETQ. This CDR3 comprises 15 residues. The sequenced sample was CD8+ T cells sorted from PBMCs, obtained about 5 days after the first yellow fever vaccination. This chain uses TRBV5-1 with TRBJ2-1; TRBD2 agrees at 14 bases. The TCR originated in a man younger than 35 who received the YFV17D yellow fever vaccine. The CDR3 loop reads CASKRPGLAGAEQFF. In nucleotides, the CDR3 is TGCGCCAGCAAAAGGCCGGGACTAGCGGGGGCCGAGCAGTTCTTC. Variable domain in full (rest from reference TRBV5-1 and TRBJ2-1): KAGVTQTPRYLIKTRGQQVTLSCSPISGHRSVSWYQQTPGQGLQFLFEYFSETQRNKGNFPGRFSGRQFSNSRSEMNVSTLELGDSALYLCASKRPGLAGAEQFFGPGTRLTVL.